This entry is about one T cell receptor beta chain. The data were taken from a study of blood T cell repertoires in COVID-19. The wider study: Acute and convalescent COVID-19 specimens originated in the United States, Italy and Spain.

TCRdb's copy holds only in-frame clones and misses some; the assay was immunoSEQ multiplex PCR. The sample carries about 250,000 clones, roughly nine tenths recorded once. Across roughly 25 US areas, participants ranged in age from 18 to 89 years. Each participant's cohort was designated according to participant-reported clinical history. Before being deemed recovered, Cohort 3 donors had two negative PCRs, clearance, or symptom resolution. The sample was PBMCs or T cells enriched from blood (not recorded which). The source is a woman between 18 and 29 years old who had recovered from COVID-19.

The DNA for the CDR3 is TGTGCCTGGAGCTGGGACAGCCGAAACACAGATACGCAGTATTTT. Amino acid sequence: CAWSWDSRNTDTQYF. V usage is TRBV30 and J usage is TRBJ2-3; 7 positions match TRBD1. The J segment lost 2 bases and the V segment lost 3 bases, leaving 8 bases of the junction unmatched. Germline CDR1 GTSNPN, CDR2 SVGIG (reference sequence). The CDR3 consists of 15 residues.